This TCR beta chain stems from a study of shared T cell receptors in the human thymus (dated by TCRdb to the early 2020s). For the wider study: The study examined how self-reactive, shared T-cell receptor alpha chains are generated in the human thymus.

Regarding this clone: The clone's antigen remains unknown. The sample holds no much larger clone one base away, and base qualities are not on file.

Library preparation was by the immunoSEQ multiplex PCR assay. As stored in TCRdb, this immuneACCESS dataset retains in-frame rearrangements with V and J assigned. A fraction of the clones does not appear; measured against another copy, unresolved V genes explain less than half of the discrepancy, and the remainder lacks a known reason. The sample data list hundreds of thousands of clones, and over 75% of these were observed just once. About 0.01% of the sample is in the top ten clones. Its CDR3 holds 12 amino acids, cysteine through phenylalanine. Of the read, only the CDR3 DNA is kept; its 36 bases are in frame from base 1. In addition, the sample was reused for a study of human thymus T cells. From that second study: Donors were immunologically healthy infants undergoing open corrective cardiac surgery for congenital heart defects in Finland. The thymus tissue came from surgical resects taken out during corrective cardiac surgery. V and J gene segment usage appeared biased in both thymic and peripheral blood repertoires. According to the related research, thymic TCR repertoires were highly overlapping among unrelated individuals. The study characterized TCR alpha and beta repertoires from about 8 infant thymus samples and a few related peripheral blood samples. Donor ages ranging from roughly 6 to 244 days were recorded, and roughly six male and a couple of female infants were included in the cohort. Thymocytes were freed from the tissue by mechanical means and kept at -70 degrees C as pellets of roughly 8.5-31 million cells. Genomic DNA was extracted from frozen cell pellets with a QIAsymphony instrument. Using the immunoSEQ multiplex PCR assay, the TCRB and TCRAD loci were amplified from a standardized quantity of quality-controlled genomic DNA. Amplicons spanned the V(D)J region at a length sufficient to cover the CDR3 and identify V and J genes. The amplicons were sequenced on an Illumina platform via the commercial immunoSEQ service. Primer bias and sequencing errors were corrected using previously described methods, and TCRAD and TCRB definitions followed the IMGT database. Analysis of the repertoires was done with immunoSEQ Analyzer 3.0 and VDJTools and included basic statistics, V/J segment usage, diversity estimates, rarefaction and pairwise overlap. Diversity was estimated using the Chao1, ChaoE, Efron-Thisted, Shannon and inverse Simpson indices, and was also estimated on datasets down-sampled to the size of the smallest sample. Repertoire overlap was assessed by strict matching of CDR3 nucleotide sequence, V gene and J gene, and clustering was done by Jaccard-based multidimensional scaling. On average, thymus samples gave around 880,000 unique TCRB clonotypes, whereas blood samples gave some 84,000.

The V and J segments used are TRBV12-2 and TRBJ2-7; the table names TRBD1, a call not compared with the DNA. TRBV12-2 is a listed pseudogene. Source material: thymocytes. The TCR originated in a boy under two years old with a congenital heart defect. Donor details come from another sample of the same person, matched by shared clones. The CDR3 region: CASRTFRGEQYF. Read as DNA, the sequence is TGTGCAAGTCGCACCTTTAGGGGCGAGCAGTACTTC.